Given below is one TCR beta chain in context. The data were obtained in a study of blood T cell repertoires in COVID-19. Original data processing: Using reference gene primer amplification, nucleated cell counts were estimated. TCRdb's copy holds only in-frame clones and misses some; the assay was immunoSEQ multiplex PCR. V and J calls and clone size are copied from that table; D and trimming were computed from the DNA. The top ten clones hold roughly a tenth of a sample with about 45,000 clones, 75% to 90% of them seen once. Germline values: CDR1 LNHDA, CDR2 SQIVND (reference sequence). V was cut by 4 bases and J by 2 bases, with 13 bases left in between. This CDR3 is built from 15 residues.

Source material: peripheral blood. This TCR derives from a woman older than 75 with active COVID-19. V is TRBV19 and J is TRBJ2-3; maybe TRBD2 (6 bases). This CDR3 is CASSNQRAPTDTQYF. The CDR3 DNA is TGTGCCAGTAGTAATCAGCGGGCCCCCACAGATACGCAGTATTTT.